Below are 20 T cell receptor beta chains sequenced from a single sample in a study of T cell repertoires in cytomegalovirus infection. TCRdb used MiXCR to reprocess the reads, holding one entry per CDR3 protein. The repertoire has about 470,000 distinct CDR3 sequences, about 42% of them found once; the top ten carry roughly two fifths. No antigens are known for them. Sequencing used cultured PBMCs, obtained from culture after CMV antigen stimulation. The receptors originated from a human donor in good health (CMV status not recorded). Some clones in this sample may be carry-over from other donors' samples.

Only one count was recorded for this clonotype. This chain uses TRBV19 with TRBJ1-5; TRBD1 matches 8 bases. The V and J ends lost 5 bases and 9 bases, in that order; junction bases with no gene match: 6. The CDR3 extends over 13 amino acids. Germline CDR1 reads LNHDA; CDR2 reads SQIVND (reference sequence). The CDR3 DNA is TGTGCCAGTAGTCTCTCGACAGGGGCGCCCCAGCATTTT. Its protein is CASSLSTGAPQHF.

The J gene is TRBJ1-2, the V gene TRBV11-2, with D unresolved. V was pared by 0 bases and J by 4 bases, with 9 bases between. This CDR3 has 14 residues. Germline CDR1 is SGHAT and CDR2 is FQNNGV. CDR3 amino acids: CASSLDGRSYGYTF. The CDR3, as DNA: TGTGCCAGCAGCTTAGATGGACGTAGCTATGGCTACACCTTC.

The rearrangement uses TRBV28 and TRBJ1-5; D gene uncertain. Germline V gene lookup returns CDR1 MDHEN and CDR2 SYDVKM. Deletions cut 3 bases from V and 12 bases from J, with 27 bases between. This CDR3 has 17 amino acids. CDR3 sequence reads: CASSLTPSTRTERGQHF. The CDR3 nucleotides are TGTGCCAGCAGTTTGACCCCATCGACTCGGACGGAGCGAGGCCAGCATTTT.

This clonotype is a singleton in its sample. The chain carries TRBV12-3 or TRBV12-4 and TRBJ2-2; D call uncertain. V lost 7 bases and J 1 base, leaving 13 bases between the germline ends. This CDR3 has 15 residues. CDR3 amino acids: CASTPSAVNTGELFF. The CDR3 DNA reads TGTGCCAGCACCCCCTCGGCAGTGAACACCGGGGAGCTGTTTTTT.

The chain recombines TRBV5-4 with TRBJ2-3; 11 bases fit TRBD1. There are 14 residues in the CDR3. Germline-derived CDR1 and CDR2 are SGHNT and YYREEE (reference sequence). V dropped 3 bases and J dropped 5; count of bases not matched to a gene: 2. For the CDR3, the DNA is TGTGCCAGCAGCTGGACAGGGGGCGGAGATACGCAGTATTTT. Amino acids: CASSWTGGGDTQYF.

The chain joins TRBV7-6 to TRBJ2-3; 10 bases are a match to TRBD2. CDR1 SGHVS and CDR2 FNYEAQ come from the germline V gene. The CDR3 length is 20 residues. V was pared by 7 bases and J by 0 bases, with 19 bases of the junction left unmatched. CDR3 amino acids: CASTEGASGSLSLSTDTQYF. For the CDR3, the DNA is TGTGCCAGCACCGAGGGGGCTAGCGGGAGCTTGTCTCTCAGCACAGATACGCAGTATTTT.

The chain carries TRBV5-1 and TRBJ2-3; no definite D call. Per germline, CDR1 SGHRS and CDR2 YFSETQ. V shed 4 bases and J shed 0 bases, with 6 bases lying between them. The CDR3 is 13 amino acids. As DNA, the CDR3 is TGCGCCAGCAGCCCCCAGAGCACAGATACGCAGTATTTT. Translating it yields CASSPQSTDTQYF.

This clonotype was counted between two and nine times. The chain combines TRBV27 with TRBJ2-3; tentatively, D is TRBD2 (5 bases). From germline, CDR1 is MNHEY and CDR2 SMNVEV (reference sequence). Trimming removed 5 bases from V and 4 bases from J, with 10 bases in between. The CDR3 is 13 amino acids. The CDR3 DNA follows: TGTGCCAGCAGTGCCGTACTAGCAGATACGCAGTATTTT. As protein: CASSAVLADTQYF.

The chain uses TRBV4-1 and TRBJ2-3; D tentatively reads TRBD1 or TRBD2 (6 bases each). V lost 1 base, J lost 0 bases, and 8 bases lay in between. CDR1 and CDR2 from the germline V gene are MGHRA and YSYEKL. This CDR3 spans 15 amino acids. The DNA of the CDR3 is TGCGCCAGCAGCCAAGGGGGGGCTAGCACAGATACGCAGTATTTT. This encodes CASSQGGASTDTQYF.

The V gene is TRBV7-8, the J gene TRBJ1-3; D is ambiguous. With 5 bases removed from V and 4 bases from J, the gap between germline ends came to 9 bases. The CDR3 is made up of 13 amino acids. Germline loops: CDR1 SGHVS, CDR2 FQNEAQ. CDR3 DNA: TGTGCCAGCAGCCCAAACATGGGAAACACCATATATTTT. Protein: CASSPNMGNTIYF. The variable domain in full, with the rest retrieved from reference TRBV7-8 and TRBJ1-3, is GAGVSQSPRYKVAKRGQDVALRCDPISGHVSLFWYQQALGQGPEFLTYFQNEAQLDKSGLPSDRFFAERPEGSVSTLKIQRTQQEDSAVYLCASSPNMGNTIYFGEGSWLTVV.

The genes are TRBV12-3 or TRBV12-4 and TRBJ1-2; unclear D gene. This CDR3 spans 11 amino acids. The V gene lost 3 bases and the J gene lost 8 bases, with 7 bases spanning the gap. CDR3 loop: CASSFGEGYTF. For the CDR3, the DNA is TGTGCCAGCAGTTTCGGGGAAGGCTACACCTTC.

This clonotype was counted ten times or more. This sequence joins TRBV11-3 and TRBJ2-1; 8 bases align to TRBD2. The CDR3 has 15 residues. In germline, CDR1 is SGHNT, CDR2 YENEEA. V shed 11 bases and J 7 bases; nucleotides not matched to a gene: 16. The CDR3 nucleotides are TGTGCCCCCGATTTGGGACTAGGGGTCGGGAATGAGCAGTTCTTC. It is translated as CAPDLGLGVGNEQFF. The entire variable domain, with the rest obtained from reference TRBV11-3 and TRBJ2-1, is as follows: EAGVVQSPRYKIIEKKQPVAFWCNPISGHNTLYWYLQNLGQGPELLIRYENEEAVDDSQLPKDRFSAERLKGVDSTLKIQPAELGDSAVYLCAPDLGLGVGNEQFFGPGTRLTVL.

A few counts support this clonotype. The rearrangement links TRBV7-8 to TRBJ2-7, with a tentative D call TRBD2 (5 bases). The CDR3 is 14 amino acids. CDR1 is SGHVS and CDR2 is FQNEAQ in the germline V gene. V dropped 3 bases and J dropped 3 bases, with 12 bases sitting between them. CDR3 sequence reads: CASSFREILYEQYF. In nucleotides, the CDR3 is TGTGCCAGCAGCTTCCGGGAAATTCTCTACGAGCAGTACTTC.

CDR3 residues: CSARGGGGPSIVQFF. The CDR3 DNA is TGCAGTGCTAGAGGGGGCGGGGGGCCAAGTATAGTGCAGTTCTTC. The V gene is TRBV20-1, the J gene TRBJ2-1, with TRBD2 identical over 8 bases. The CDR3 has 15 residues. Germline-derived CDR1 and CDR2 are DFQATT and SNEGSKA (reference sequence). The trim removed 1 base at V and 12 bases at J, leaving 14 bases unmatched.

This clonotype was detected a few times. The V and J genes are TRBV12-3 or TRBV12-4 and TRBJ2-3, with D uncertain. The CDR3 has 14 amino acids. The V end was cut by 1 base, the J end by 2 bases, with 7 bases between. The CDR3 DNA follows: TGTGCCAGCAGTTTAGTGGGCACCACAGATACGCAGTATTTT. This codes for CASSLVGTTDTQYF.

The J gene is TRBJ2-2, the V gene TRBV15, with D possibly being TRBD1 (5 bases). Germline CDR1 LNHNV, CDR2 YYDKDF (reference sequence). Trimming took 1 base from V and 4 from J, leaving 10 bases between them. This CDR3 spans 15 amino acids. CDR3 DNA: TGTGCCACCAGCAGAGCAGACAGCATCACCGGGGAGCTGTTTTTT. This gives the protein CATSRADSITGELFF.

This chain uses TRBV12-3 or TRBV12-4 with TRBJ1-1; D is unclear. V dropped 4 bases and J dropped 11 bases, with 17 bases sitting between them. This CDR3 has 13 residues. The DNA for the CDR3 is TGTGCCAGCAGTTCATATTACACTGTAACGGCTTTCTTT. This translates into CASSSYYTVTAFF.

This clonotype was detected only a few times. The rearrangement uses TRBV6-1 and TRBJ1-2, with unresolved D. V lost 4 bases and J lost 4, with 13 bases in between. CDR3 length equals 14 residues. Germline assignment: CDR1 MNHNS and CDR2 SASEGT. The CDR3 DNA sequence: TGTGCCAGCAGTGGAGGTGGATACGCCTATGGCTACACCTTC. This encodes CASSGGGYAYGYTF.

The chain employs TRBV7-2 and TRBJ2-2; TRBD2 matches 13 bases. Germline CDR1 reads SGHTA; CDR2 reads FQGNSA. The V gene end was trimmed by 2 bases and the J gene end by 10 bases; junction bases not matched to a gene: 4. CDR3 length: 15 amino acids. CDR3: CASSLKLAGGSELFF. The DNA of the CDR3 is TGTGCCAGCAGCTTAAAACTAGCGGGAGGGTCGGAGCTGTTTTTT.

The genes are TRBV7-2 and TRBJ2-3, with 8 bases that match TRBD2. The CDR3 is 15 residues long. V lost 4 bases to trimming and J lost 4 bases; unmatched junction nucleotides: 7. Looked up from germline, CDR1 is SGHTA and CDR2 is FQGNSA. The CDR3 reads CASSSQAGGADTQYF. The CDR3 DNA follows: TGTGCCAGCAGCTCCCAGGCGGGGGGTGCAGATACGCAGTATTTT.